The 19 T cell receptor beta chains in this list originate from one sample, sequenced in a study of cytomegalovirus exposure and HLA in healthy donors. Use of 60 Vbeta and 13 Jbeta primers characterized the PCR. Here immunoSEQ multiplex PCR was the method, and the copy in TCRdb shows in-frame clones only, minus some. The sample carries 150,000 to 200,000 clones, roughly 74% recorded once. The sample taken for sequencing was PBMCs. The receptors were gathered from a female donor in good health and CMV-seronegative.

Here the CDR3 reads CASVSAPFREPYEQYF. DNA for the CDR3: TGTGCCAGCGTGTCCGCCCCGTTTAGGGAGCCCTACGAGCAGTACTTC. The chain carries TRBV2 and TRBJ2-7; tentatively, D is TRBD2 (5 bases). Trimming pared 8 bases from V and 2 bases from J, leaving 22 bases between. Germline CDR1 SNHLY, CDR2 FYNNEI. This CDR3 contains 16 residues.

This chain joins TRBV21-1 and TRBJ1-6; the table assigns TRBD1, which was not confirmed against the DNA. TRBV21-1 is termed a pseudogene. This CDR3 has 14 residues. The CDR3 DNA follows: TGTGCCAGCAGCACATCCGACAGGGGGCCCACCCTCCACTTT. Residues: CASSTSDRGPTLHF.

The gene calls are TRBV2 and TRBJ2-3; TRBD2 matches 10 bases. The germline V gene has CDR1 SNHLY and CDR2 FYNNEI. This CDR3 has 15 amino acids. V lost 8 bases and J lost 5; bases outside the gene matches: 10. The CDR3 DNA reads TGTGCCAGCTCCGAGGAGCGGGAGGGCAAAGATACGCAGTATTTT. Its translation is CASSEEREGKDTQYF.

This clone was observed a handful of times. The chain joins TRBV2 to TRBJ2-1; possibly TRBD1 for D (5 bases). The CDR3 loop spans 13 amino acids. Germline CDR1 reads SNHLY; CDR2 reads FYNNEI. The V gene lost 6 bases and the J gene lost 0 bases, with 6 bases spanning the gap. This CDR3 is CASSDSSYNEQFF. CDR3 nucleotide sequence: TGTGCCAGCAGCGACAGCTCCTACAATGAGCAGTTCTTC.

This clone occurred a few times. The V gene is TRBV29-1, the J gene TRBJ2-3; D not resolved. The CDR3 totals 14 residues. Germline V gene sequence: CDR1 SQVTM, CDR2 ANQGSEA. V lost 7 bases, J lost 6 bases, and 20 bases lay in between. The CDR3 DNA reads TGCAGCGGTACCTTTGGCCTTACCGGGGATACGCAGTATTTT. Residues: CSGTFGLTGDTQYF.

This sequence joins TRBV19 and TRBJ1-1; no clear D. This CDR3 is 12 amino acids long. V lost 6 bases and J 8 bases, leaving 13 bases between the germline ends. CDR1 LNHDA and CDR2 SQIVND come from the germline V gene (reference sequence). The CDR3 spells CASSRTLREAFF. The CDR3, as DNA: TGTGCCAGTAGCAGGACTTTGAGAGAAGCTTTCTTT.

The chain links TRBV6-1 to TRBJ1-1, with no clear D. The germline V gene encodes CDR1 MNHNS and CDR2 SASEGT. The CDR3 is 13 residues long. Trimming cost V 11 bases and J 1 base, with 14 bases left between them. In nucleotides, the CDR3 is TGTGCCGTGCGAAATTACAGGAACACTGAAGCTTTCTTT. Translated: CAVRNYRNTEAFF.

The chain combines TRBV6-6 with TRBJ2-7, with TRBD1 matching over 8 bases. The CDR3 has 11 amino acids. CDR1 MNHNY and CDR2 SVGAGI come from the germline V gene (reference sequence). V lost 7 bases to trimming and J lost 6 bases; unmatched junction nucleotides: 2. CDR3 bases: TGTGCCAGCACCAGGGGGCCCGAGCAGTACTTC. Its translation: CASTRGPEQYF.

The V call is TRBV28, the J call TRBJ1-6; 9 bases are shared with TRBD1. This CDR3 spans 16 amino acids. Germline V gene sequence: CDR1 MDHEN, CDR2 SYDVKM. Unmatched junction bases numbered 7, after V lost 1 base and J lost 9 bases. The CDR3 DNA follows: TGTGCCAGCAGTTTATCCGGGACAGGGACGGTTTCACCCCTCCACTTT. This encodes CASSLSGTGTVSPLHF.

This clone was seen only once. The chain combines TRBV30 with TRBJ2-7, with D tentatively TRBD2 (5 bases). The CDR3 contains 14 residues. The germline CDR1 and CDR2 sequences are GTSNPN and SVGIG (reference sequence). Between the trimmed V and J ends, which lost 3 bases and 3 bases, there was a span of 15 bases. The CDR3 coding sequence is TGTGCCTGGAGGGCCAAGGGCGGGTTCTACGAGCAGTACTTC. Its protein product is CAWRAKGGFYEQYF.

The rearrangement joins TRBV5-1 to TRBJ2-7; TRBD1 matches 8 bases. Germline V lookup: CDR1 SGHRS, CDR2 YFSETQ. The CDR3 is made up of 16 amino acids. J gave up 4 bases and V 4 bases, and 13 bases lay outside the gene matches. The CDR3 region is CASSDLQGVRGYEQYF. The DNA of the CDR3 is TGCGCCAGCAGCGATTTACAGGGGGTCCGAGGTTACGAGCAGTACTTC.

CDR3 region: CASSLPESFSSYEQYF. CDR3 in DNA: TGCGCCAGCAGCTTACCTGAATCCTTTAGCTCCTACGAGCAGTACTTC. The gene calls are TRBV5-1 and TRBJ2-7; D remains unclear. V lost 2 bases and J 0 bases, leaving 15 bases between the germline ends. Per the germline V gene, CDR1 is SGHRS and CDR2 is YFSETQ. This CDR3 contains 16 residues.

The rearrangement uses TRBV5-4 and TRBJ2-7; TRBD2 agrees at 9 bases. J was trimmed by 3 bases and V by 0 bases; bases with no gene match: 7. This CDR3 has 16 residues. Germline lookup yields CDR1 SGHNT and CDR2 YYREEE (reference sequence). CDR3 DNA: TGTGCCAGCAGCTTGGGGTCTAGCGGGGTACTCTACGAGCAGTACTTC. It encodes CASSLGSSGVLYEQYF.

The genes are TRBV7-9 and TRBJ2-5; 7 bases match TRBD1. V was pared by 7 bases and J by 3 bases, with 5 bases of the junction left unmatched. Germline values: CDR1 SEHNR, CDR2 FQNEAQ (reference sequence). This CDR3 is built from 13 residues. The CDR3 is CASKGQDKETQYF. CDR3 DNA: TGTGCCAGCAAAGGACAGGATAAAGAGACCCAGTACTTC.

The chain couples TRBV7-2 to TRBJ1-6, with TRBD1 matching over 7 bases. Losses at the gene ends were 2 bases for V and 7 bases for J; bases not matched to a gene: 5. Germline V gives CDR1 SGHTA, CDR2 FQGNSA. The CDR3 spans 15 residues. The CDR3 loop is CASSLLGTENSPLHF. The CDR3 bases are TGTGCCAGCAGCTTATTAGGGACAGAGAATTCACCCCTCCACTTT. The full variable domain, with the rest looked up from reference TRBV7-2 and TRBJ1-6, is GAGVSQSPSNKVTEKGKDVELRCDPISGHTALYWYRQSLGQGLEFLIYFQGNSAPDKSGLPSDRFSAERTGGSVSTLTIQRTQQEDSAVYLCASSLLGTENSPLHFGNGTRLTVT.

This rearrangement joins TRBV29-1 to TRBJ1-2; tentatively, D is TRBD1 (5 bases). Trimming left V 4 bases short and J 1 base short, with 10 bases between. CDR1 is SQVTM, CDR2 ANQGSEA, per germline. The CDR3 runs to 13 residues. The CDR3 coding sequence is TGCAGCGTTGCACGGGGGGATAACTATGGCTACACCTTC. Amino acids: CSVARGDNYGYTF. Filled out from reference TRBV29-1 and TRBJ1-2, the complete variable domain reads SAVISQKPSRDICQRGTSLTIQCQVDSQVTMMFWYRQQPGQSLTLIATANQGSEATYESGFVIDKFPISRPNLTFSTLTVSNMSPEDSSIYLCSVARGDNYGYTFGSGTRLTVV.

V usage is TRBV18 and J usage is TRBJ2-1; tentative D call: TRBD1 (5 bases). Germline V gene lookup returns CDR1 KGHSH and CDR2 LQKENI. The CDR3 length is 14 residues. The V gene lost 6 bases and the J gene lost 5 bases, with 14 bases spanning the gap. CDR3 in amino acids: CASSRETEHNEQFF. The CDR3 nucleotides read TGTGCCAGCTCCCGAGAGACAGAACACAATGAGCAGTTCTTC.

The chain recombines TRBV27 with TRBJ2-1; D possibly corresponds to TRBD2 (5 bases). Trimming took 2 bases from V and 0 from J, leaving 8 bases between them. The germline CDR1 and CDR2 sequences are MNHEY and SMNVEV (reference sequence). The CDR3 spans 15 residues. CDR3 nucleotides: TGTGCCAGCAGTTTAGAGCGGATCTCCTACAATGAGCAGTTCTTC. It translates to CASSLERISYNEQFF.

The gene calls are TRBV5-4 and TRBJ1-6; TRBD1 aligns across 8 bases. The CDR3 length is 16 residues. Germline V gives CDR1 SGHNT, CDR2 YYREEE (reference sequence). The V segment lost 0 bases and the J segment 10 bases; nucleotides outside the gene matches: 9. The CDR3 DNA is TGTGCCAGCAGCTTGGCCGGACAGGGCCCGGGGTCACCCCTCCACTTT. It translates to CASSLAGQGPGSPLHF.